This T cell receptor beta chain was sequenced for a study of molecular identifiers for immune sequencing clone quantification. The germline CDR1 and CDR2 sequences are SNHLY and FYNNEI. This CDR3 has 14 amino acids. V lost 4 bases and J lost 8, with 18 bases in between. MiXCR, applied by TCRdb to the PCR reads, yields one record per CDR3 protein. The sample lists approximately 97,000 distinct CDR3 sequences, more than 20% occurring once. A remark on this clonotype: A much larger clone differs from this one at a single base, so this may be a read error.

The clonotype comes from a human donor in good health. Some libraries in this study had Jurkat cell RNA spiked in. The chain has TRBV2 and TRBJ2-7; the D gene is possibly TRBD1 (6 bases). Sequenced: naive CD8+ T cells from blood, with Jurkat cell RNA spiked in. This sample's subset: FACS-sorted CD8+CD4-CCR7+CD45RA+ naive T cells. The CDR3 region is CASSGQTGSAKQYF. CDR3 sequence (DNA): TGTGCCAGCAGTGGCCAGACAGGCTCGGCCAAGCAGTACTTC.